This entry lists 17 T cell receptor beta chains sequenced from one sample in a study of T cells in Graves' hyperthyroidism and ophthalmopathy. TCR beta CDR3 region amplification was performed from RNA transcripts. The HTBI primer set served for first-round RT-PCR of the TCR CDR3. TCRdb reanalysed the multiplex PCR reads using MiXCR and keeps one entry per CDR3 protein. The sample has fewer than 450,000 distinct CDR3 sequences; roughly 20% are singletons. What was sequenced was blood. These receptors were taken from a man aged 18-30 years with Graves' ophthalmopathy.

The chain links TRBV15 to TRBJ1-5, with D unclear. Germline V gene lookup returns CDR1 LNHNV and CDR2 YYDKDF (reference sequence). V was trimmed by 1 base and J by 2 bases, leaving 3 bases between them. The CDR3 sequence is 13 residues long. CDR3 nucleotides: TGTGCCACCAGCAGAGTTGGCAATCAGCCCCAGCATTTT. As protein: CATSRVGNQPQHF.

Only a few counts were recorded for this clonotype. This chain uses TRBV7-9 with TRBJ2-2; 7 bases fit TRBD1. CDR3 length: 17 amino acids. CDR1 SEHNR and CDR2 FQNEAQ come from the germline V gene (reference sequence). Trimming took 6 bases from V and 3 from J; bases not matched to a gene: 13. The CDR3, as DNA: TGTGCCAGCAGTACTCGACAGGGTCGATCGGACACCGGGGAGCTGTTTTTT. This sequence encodes CASSTRQGRSDTGELFF. The whole variable domain, filled in from reference TRBV7-9 and TRBJ2-2, reads DTGVSQNPRHKITKRGQNVTFRCDPISEHNRLYWYRQTLGQGPEFLTYFQNEAQLEKSRLLSDRFSAERPKGSFSTLEIQRTEQGDSAMYLCASSTRQGRSDTGELFFGEGSRLTVL.

This clonotype was observed at least ten times. This chain connects TRBV5-1 to TRBJ1-6; D is uncertain. V was cut by 0 bases and J by 6 bases, with 13 bases left in between. The CDR3 runs to 16 residues. Germline-derived CDR1 and CDR2 are SGHRS and YFSETQ. The CDR3 DNA follows: TGCGCCAGCAGCTTGGGGCGCAAAGCCCCTAATTCACCCCTCCACTTT. This sequence encodes CASSLGRKAPNSPLHF.

The chain joins TRBV2 to TRBJ2-3; 9 positions match TRBD1. Trimming cost V 4 bases and J 0 bases; bases outside gene matches: 5. This CDR3 spans 16 amino acids. Germline V lookup: CDR1 SNHLY, CDR2 FYNNEI. The CDR3 region has the DNA TGTGCCAGCAGTGTGGACAGGGGCTTAAGCACAGATACGCAGTATTTT. Encoded protein: CASSVDRGLSTDTQYF.

On this clonotype: With a much larger clone just one base away, this may be a read error. V usage is TRBV12-3 or TRBV12-4 and J usage is TRBJ2-5; a possible D gene is TRBD2 (5 bases). V lost 3 bases to trimming and J lost 4 bases, with 9 bases between them. The CDR3 consists of 13 residues. The CDR3 protein is CASSLRVTETQYF. The CDR3 DNA reads TGTGCCAGCAGTTTGCGGGTGACAGAGACCCAGTACTTC.

This clonotype was picked up many times. The chain is built from TRBV27 and TRBJ1-5; D gene ambiguous. The length of the CDR3 is 13 residues. The V gene lost 8 bases and the J gene lost 4 bases, with 12 bases spanning the gap. The V gene's germline CDR1 is MNHEY and CDR2 SMNVEV (reference sequence). CDR3 nucleotide sequence: TGTGCCAGCCGGGCGGAGCTAAATCAGCCCCAGCATTTT. Amino acid sequence: CASRAELNQPQHF.

The J gene is TRBJ1-1, the V gene TRBV4-1, with D possibly TRBD1 on 5 matching bases. The germline gives CDR1 MGHRA, CDR2 YSYEKL. V was clipped by 4 bases and J by 5 bases, with 11 bases between them. CDR3 length equals 13 residues. The CDR3 nucleotides are TGCGCCAGCAGCCCCGTGGGGCAGACTGAAGCTTTCTTT. Protein product: CASSPVGQTEAFF.

The V and J genes are TRBV10-2 and TRBJ2-7; the D is unclear. CDR3 length equals 12 residues. Germline CDR1 and CDR2: WSHSY and SAAADI. Trimming took off 6 bases at V and 2 bases at J, with 8 bases between the two ends. This CDR3 reads CASSGRAYEQYF. The CDR3 DNA is TGCGCCAGCAGCGGACGGGCCTACGAGCAGTACTTC.

This clonotype was seen once. The chain employs TRBV5-1 and TRBJ2-3, with 11 nucleotides matching TRBD2. The CDR3 length is 18 residues. V dropped 4 bases and J dropped 4; count of bases not matched to a gene: 14. Germline V CDR1 and CDR2: SGHRS, YFSETQ. CDR3 loop: CASSPRGTSGMSPDTQYF. CDR3 nucleotide sequence: TGCGCCAGCAGCCCGCGTGGGACTAGCGGAATGTCCCCAGATACGCAGTATTTT.

V usage is TRBV12-3 or TRBV12-4 and J usage is TRBJ2-5, with D possibly being TRBD1 (6 bases). The CDR3 loop spans 12 amino acids. Trimming left V 6 bases short and J 11 bases short, with 16 bases between. The CDR3 protein is CASSFGQSYQYF. The DNA for the CDR3 is TGTGCCAGCAGCTTTGGACAGTCTTATCAGTACTTC.

This clonotype was seen at least ten times. The gene calls are TRBV2 and TRBJ2-3; no clear D. The CDR3 totals 14 residues. The germline V and J ends were trimmed by 3 bases and 1 base, with 8 bases remaining between them. Germline CDR1 and CDR2: SNHLY and FYNNEI. Written as DNA, the CDR3 is TGTGCCAGCAGTGAGCGCCAGGGCACAGATACGCAGTATTTT. Translated: CASSERQGTDTQYF.

The chain employs TRBV3-2 and TRBJ2-5; TRBD1, the table's D call, was not compared with the DNA. TRBV3-2 is labeled a pseudogene. The CDR3 totals 14 residues. CDR3 nucleotide sequence: TGTGCCAGCAGCCCCCCCGGAAACCGAGAGACCCAGTACTTC. This translates into CASSPPGNRETQYF.

The rearrangement joins TRBV24-1 to TRBJ2-7; 7 positions agree with TRBD1. The length of the CDR3 is 16 residues. V lost 3 bases and J lost 0; bases outside the gene matches: 7. CDR1 KGHDR and CDR2 SFDVKD come from the germline V gene. The CDR3 loop reads CATSDGNRGLSYEQYF. CDR3 in DNA: TGTGCCACCAGTGATGGGAACAGGGGTCTCTCCTACGAGCAGTACTTC.

This clonotype was seen at least ten times. The CDR3 loop is CASSYGTGPHNEQFF. CDR3 coding DNA: TGTGCCAGCAGTTATGGGACAGGGCCCCACAATGAGCAGTTCTTC. The chain employs TRBV6-5 and TRBJ2-1; 9 nucleotides line up with TRBD1. V shed 3 bases and J 5 bases; nucleotides not matched to a gene: 5. Germline V lookup: CDR1 MNHEY, CDR2 SVGAGI. CDR3 size: 15 residues.

Of note for this clonotype: A much larger clone differs from this one at a single base, so this may be a read error. The chain uses TRBV28 and TRBJ2-2, with 9 bases matching TRBD1. The ends lost 6 bases at V and 4 bases at J; junction bases unmatched: 6. The germline V gene encodes CDR1 MDHEN and CDR2 SYDVKM. There are 15 residues in the CDR3. CDR3 nucleotide sequence: TGTGCCAGCAGGAAGGGACAGGGCCCCACCGGGGAGCTGTTTTTT. It is translated as CASRKGQGPTGELFF.

This clonotype was recorded a few times. The V gene is TRBV9, the J gene TRBJ2-7; 8 bases fit TRBD2. The CDR3 covers 16 residues. The V and J ends lost 4 bases and 0 bases, in that order; junction bases with no gene match: 9. Germline assignment: CDR1 SGDLS and CDR2 YYNGEE. CDR3 sequence reads: CASSPPGGGSSYEQYF. DNA of the CDR3: TGTGCCAGCAGCCCTCCGGGCGGGGGGAGCTCCTACGAGCAGTACTTC.

V gene TRBV11-3 combines with J gene TRBJ2-1; TRBD2 matches at 16 bases. The CDR3 consists of 22 residues. The germline CDR1 and CDR2 sequences are SGHNT and YENEEA. Trimming at V came to 4 bases and at J to 0 bases, leaving 15 bases not matched to a gene. This CDR3 is CASSWAGTSGGALFSSYNEQFF. CDR3 bases: TGTGCCAGCAGCTGGGCCGGGACTAGCGGGGGGGCCCTTTTTAGCTCCTACAATGAGCAGTTCTTC.